The source of this T cell receptor (beta chain) is a study of blood T cells in healthy people across ages. CDR1 and CDR2 (germline): DFQATT, SNEGSKA (reference sequence). V lost 4 bases and J lost 6, with 10 bases in between. This CDR3 has 12 amino acids. With a J-beta primer mix and a sample-barcoded 5' primer, a second PCR ran about 7 to 12 cycles. One entry per CDR3 protein, called by TCRdb with MiXCR from the 5' RACE reads. The profile shows about 570,000 distinct CDR3 sequences, about 29% of them singletons. The same sample was also studied in work on T cells of mothers and their children. That study adds: Reads obtained per mother exceeded 8.5 million TCR beta CDR3 reads, with approximately 3 million obtained per child.

The sequence derives from a boy aged 2 to 10 in good health. The chain is built from TRBV20-1 and TRBJ2-1, with D possibly being TRBD2 (5 bases). The source material was blood. The CDR3 nucleotides are TGCAGTGCTACGAGGGCCGGCAATGAGCAGTTCTTC. Translated: CSATRAGNEQFF.